The rows below give T cell receptor beta chains drawn from one sample of a study of cytomegalovirus exposure and HLA in healthy donors. The table came from immunoSEQ multiplex PCR; TCRdb's copy has only in-frame clones and leaves some out. The table includes 150,000 to 200,000 clones, roughly 9.5% detected once. Sample: PBMCs. These TCRs come from a woman aged 25-40 years in good health and CMV-seropositive. The CDR3 runs from the conserved cysteine through the conserved F or W. D genes are given only for firm matches. Rows may omit the clone size; those that give it use once, few, many or a size class.

D gene	V gene	clone size	J gene	CDR3 DNA	CDR3 protein
NA	TRBV6-6	NA	TRBJ1-5	TGTGCCAGCAGTTTACAGGGTTGGGATCAGCCCCAGCATTTT	CASSLQGWDQPQHF
NA	TRBV11-1	NA	TRBJ1-5	TGTGCCAGCAGCTTAGAGGGCGGGGGGCATCAGCCCCAGCATTTT	CASSLEGGGHQPQHF
NA	TRBV7-7	NA	TRBJ2-5	TGTGCCAGCAGCTTCCGTGGGGGCCCCCAAGAGACCCAGTACTTC	CASSFRGGPQETQYF
NA	TRBV9	NA	TRBJ2-7	TGTGCCAGCAGCGTAGGGGGAGGACAGGACACCTACGAGCAGTACTTC	CASSVGGGQDTYEQYF
TRBD1	TRBV5-1	NA	TRBJ1-5	TGCGCCAGCAGCTGGGACAGGGGGCTCTATCAGCCCCAGCATTTT	CASSWDRGLYQPQHF
TRBD2	TRBV10-1	NA	TRBJ2-1	TGCGCCAGCAGCCTACTAGCGGGAGCGGACAATGAGCAGTTCTTC	CASSLLAGADNEQFF
TRBD1	TRBV5-5	NA	TRBJ2-2	TGTGCCAGCAGCAGGACAGGGTTCGGGGAGCTGTTTTTT	CASSRTGFGELFF
TRBD1	TRBV7-9	NA	TRBJ1-2	TGTGCCAGCAGTCCGACGGGACAGAACTATGGCTACACCTTC	CASSPTGQNYGYTF
NA	TRBV7-9	few	TRBJ1-2	TGTGCCAGCAGAGACGGGGATGGCTACACCTTC	CASRDGDGYTF
NA	TRBV10-3	NA	TRBJ1-2	TGTGCCATCAGTGAGATGGAAGGGGTCTATGGCTACACCTTC	CAISEMEGVYGYTF
NA	TRBV30	NA	TRBJ1-5	TGTGCCTGGAGTGCGGACAGTCACAATCAGCCCCAGCATTTT	CAWSADSHNQPQHF
TRBD1	TRBV5-1	few	TRBJ1-2	TGCGCCAGCAGCTGGGGACAGGGAGGAGATTGGGACTATGGCTACACCTTC	CASSWGQGGDWDYGYTF
NA	TRBV27	NA	TRBJ2-3	TGTGCCAGCAGTCCGGGAGATACGCAGTATTTT	CASSPGDTQYF
TRBD1	TRBV9	NA	TRBJ2-7	TGTGCCAGCTCCGGGACAGGGATCGAGCAGTACTTC	CASSGTGIEQYF
NA	TRBV7-3	few	TRBJ2-3	TGTGCCAGCAGCTTAACCGGCGGGATGTCCACAGATACGCAGTATTTT	CASSLTGGMSTDTQYF
NA	TRBV4-2	NA	TRBJ1-5	TGTGCCAGCAGCGACCCCGGGGGGAATCAGCCCCAGCATTTT	CASSDPGGNQPQHF
TRBD1	TRBV6-6	NA	TRBJ2-7	TGTGCCAGCAGTTTCGGGACAGCCTACGAGCAGTACTTC	CASSFGTAYEQYF
NA	TRBV7-7	few	TRBJ1-2	TGTGCCAGCAGCTCTCTCGCCCCCGGGGATGGCTACACCTTC	CASSSLAPGDGYTF
TRBD2	TRBV5-1	few	TRBJ2-7	TGCGCCAGCTCCCAGACTAGCGGGTTGGTCTACGAGCAGTACTTC	CASSQTSGLVYEQYF
NA	TRBV19	NA	TRBJ1-1	TGTGCCAGTAGTATCTCGTGGGCAGGCCAAGGAGCTTTCTTT	CASSISWAGQGAFF
NA	TRBV5-4	few	TRBJ2-1	TGTGCCAGCAGCTGGGGCGGTAGCTCCTACAATGAGCAGTTCTTC	CASSWGGSSYNEQFF
NA	TRBV20-1	NA	TRBJ1-1	TGCAGTGCTGGCGGGACTCTTGAAGCTTTCTTT	CSAGGTLEAFF
NA	TRBV4-1	NA	TRBJ2-7	TGCGCCAGCAGCCAAGCTTCCTGGGGGCCCCCATCTTCCTACGAGCAGTACTTC	CASSQASWGPPSSYEQYF
NA	TRBV1	NA	TRBJ1-5	TGCACCAGCAGCCAAGATCGGACAGGGGGCCGCCAGCCCCAGCATTTT	CTSSQDRTGGRQPQHF
TRBD1	TRBV5-1	few	TRBJ1-4	TGCGCCAGCAGCTTGGGAGGGGGCAGGGATGAAAAACTGTTTTTT	CASSLGGGRDEKLFF
NA	TRBV20-1	few	TRBJ1-1	TGCAGTGCTAGAGCCGGGACTTGGGCTTTCTTT	CSARAGTWAFF
TRBD1	TRBV9	NA	TRBJ2-5	TGTGCCAGCAGCCCTAGGACAGGGACTGAGACCCAGTACTTC	CASSPRTGTETQYF
TRBD1	TRBV6-5	few	TRBJ1-2	TGTGCCAGCAGTGCCGCCCCGACAGGGAACTATGGCTACACCTTC	CASSAAPTGNYGYTF